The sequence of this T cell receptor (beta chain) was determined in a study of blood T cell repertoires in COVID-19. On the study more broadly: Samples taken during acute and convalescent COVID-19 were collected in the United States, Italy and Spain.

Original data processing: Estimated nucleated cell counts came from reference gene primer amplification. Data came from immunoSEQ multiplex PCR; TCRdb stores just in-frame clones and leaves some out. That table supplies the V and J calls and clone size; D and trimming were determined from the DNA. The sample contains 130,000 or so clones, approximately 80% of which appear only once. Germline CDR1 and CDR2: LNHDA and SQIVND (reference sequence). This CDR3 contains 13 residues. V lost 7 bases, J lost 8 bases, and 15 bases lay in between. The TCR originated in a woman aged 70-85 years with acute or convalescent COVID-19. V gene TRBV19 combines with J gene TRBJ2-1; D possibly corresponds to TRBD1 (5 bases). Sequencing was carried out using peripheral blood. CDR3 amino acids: CASNGRVVDEQFF. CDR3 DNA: TGTGCCAGTAACGGCAGGGTGGTTGATGAGCAGTTCTTC.